Only a few counts were recorded for the clone carrying this T cell receptor beta chain. TCRdb fed the RT-PCR reads into MiXCR, producing one record per CDR3 protein. The sample lists about 700,000 distinct CDR3 sequences, 14% seen once, with 3.6% in the top ten. Trimming cost V 6 bases and J 9 bases, with 27 bases left between them. The CDR3 totals 16 residues. CDR1 is DFQATT, CDR2 SNEGSKA, per germline (reference sequence). The sample was memory CD4+ T cells from blood. This sequence originates from a female donor in good health, serving as a healthy control. The V and J genes are TRBV20-1 and TRBJ1-3, with D perhaps matching TRBD1 (5 bases). The CDR3 region is CSATRQPRSSGGTIYF. CDR3 nucleotides: TGCAGTGCCACTAGACAGCCCCGAAGCTCTGGCGGCACCATATATTTT.